These 10 T cell receptor beta chains share one sample of origin, sequenced in a study of cytomegalovirus exposure and HLA in healthy donors. PCR amplification relied on 60 Vbeta primers (plus 13 Jbeta primers). Sequencing was performed with immunoSEQ multiplex PCR; in TCRdb, only in-frame clones are kept and a portion is missing. This table has about 170,000 clones, over 80% appearing once. The sample taken for sequencing was PBMCs. The receptors here all came from a boy younger than 10 in good health and CMV-seronegative.

The J gene is TRBJ1-6, the V gene TRBV19, with TRBD1 identical over 9 bases. In germline, CDR1 is LNHDA, CDR2 SQIVND (reference sequence). The length of the CDR3 is 15 residues. V dropped 5 bases and J dropped 7; count of bases not matched to a gene: 6. CDR3 DNA sequence: TGTGCCAGTAGTGCTATGGACAGGGGAAATTCACCCCTCCACTTT. As protein: CASSAMDRGNSPLHF.

The chain joins TRBV6-1 to TRBJ2-5; D not resolved. Trimming removed 8 bases at V and 4 bases at J, with 11 bases between. The CDR3 has 12 residues. Germline V gene sequence: CDR1 MNHNS, CDR2 SASEGT. The CDR3 sequence: CASGRFGETQYF. The CDR3 nucleotides are TGTGCCAGCGGCAGGTTCGGAGAGACCCAGTACTTC.

This clone has just one count. The V and J genes are TRBV30 and TRBJ1-1; TRBD1 matches 7 bases. The CDR3 totals 14 residues. Germline V gene lookup returns CDR1 GTSNPN and CDR2 SVGIG (reference sequence). J lost 3 bases, V lost 3 bases, and 7 bases had no gene match. The CDR3 loop reads CAWSPQGRHTEAFF. CDR3 DNA: TGTGCCTGGAGCCCACAGGGGCGGCACACTGAAGCTTTCTTT.

V is TRBV7-2 and J is TRBJ2-7; TRBD2 aligns across 10 bases. CDR3 length equals 18 residues. The germline CDR1 and CDR2 sequences are SGHTA and FQGNSA. Trimming took 5 bases from V and 2 from J; bases not matched to a gene: 15. The CDR3 here is CASSPPRLAGSKAYEQYF. Written as DNA, the CDR3 is TGTGCCAGCAGCCCACCACGACTAGCGGGCAGCAAAGCCTACGAGCAGTACTTC.

V is TRBV5-8 and J is TRBJ1-2; D perhaps matches TRBD1 (5 bases). V lost 4 bases, J lost 0 bases, and 16 bases lay in between. This CDR3 contains 16 residues. Germline CDR1 SGHTS, CDR2 YDEGEE. In nucleotides, the CDR3 is TGTGCCAGCAGCCGGGGGACGGGGCTGCCTAACTATGGCTACACCTTC. Amino acids: CASSRGTGLPNYGYTF.

The chain carries TRBV2 and TRBJ2-1; TRBD2 agrees at 12 bases. This CDR3 region has 15 residues. Trimming cost V 4 bases and J 6 bases; bases outside gene matches: 4. Per the germline V gene, CDR1 is SNHLY and CDR2 is FYNNEI. The CDR3 reads CASSALAGGVNEQFF. CDR3 nucleotides: TGTGCCAGCAGTGCACTAGCGGGAGGAGTCAATGAGCAGTTCTTC. Supplemented by reference TRBV2 and TRBJ2-1, the full variable domain reads EPEVTQTPSHQVTQMGQEVILRCVPISNHLYFYWYRQILGQKVEFLVSFYNNEISEKSEIFDDQFSVERPDGSNFTLKIRSTKLEDSAMYFCASSALAGGVNEQFFGPGTRLTVL.

This chain uses TRBV4-2 with TRBJ2-2; perhaps TRBD2 as D (6 bases). The V and J ends lost 1 base and 2 bases respectively, with 11 bases between them. The CDR3 consists of 16 residues. Germline CDR1 is LGHNA and CDR2 is YNFKEQ. Here the CDR3 reads CASSQVSGSNTGELFF. The CDR3 DNA sequence: TGTGCCAGCAGCCAAGTATCCGGGAGTAACACCGGGGAGCTGTTTTTT.

The rearrangement links TRBV7-2 to TRBJ1-1; TRBD1 matches 9 bases. Trimming cost V 1 base and J 6 bases; bases outside gene matches: 9. The germline V gene has CDR1 SGHTA and CDR2 FQGNSA. The CDR3 is 16 residues long. In DNA form, the CDR3 reads TGTGCCAGCAGCTTAGTGGGGGGGACAGGGAAGGCTGAAGCTTTCTTT. It is translated as CASSLVGGTGKAEAFF.

The chain is built from TRBV4-1 and TRBJ1-1, with 7 nucleotides matching TRBD1. Germline values: CDR1 MGHRA, CDR2 YSYEKL. V lost 2 bases to trimming and J lost 4 bases; unmatched junction nucleotides: 10. CDR3 length: 16 amino acids. CDR3 in DNA: TGCGCCAGCAGCCAAATTACCGACAGGGTGGGCACTGAAGCTTTCTTT. Its translation: CASSQITDRVGTEAFF.

This clone was seen a handful of times. The rearrangement uses TRBV7-9 and TRBJ2-5; the D is unclear. CDR1 SEHNR and CDR2 FQNEAQ come from the germline V gene (reference sequence). The CDR3 is made up of 12 amino acids. Trimming removed 3 bases at V and 5 bases at J, with 7 bases between. The CDR3 sequence: CASSFNAETQYF. CDR3 in DNA: TGTGCCAGCAGCTTTAACGCGGAGACCCAGTACTTC.